This TCR beta chain is drawn from a study of blood T cell repertoires in COVID-19. The data were produced by immunoSEQ multiplex PCR, yet TCRdb's version contains in-frame clones alone and is incomplete. The table includes 50,000 to 70,000 clones, roughly 85% detected once. The CDR3 has 15 amino acids. V shed 2 bases and J 7 bases; nucleotides not matched to a gene: 6. Germline V gene lookup returns CDR1 SGHRS and CDR2 YFSETQ. This receptor was taken from a man in his sixties with acute or convalescent COVID-19. This chain joins TRBV5-1 and TRBJ2-1; 10 bases are a match to TRBD1. The sequencing sample was made of peripheral blood. Written as DNA, the CDR3 is TGCGCCAGCAGCTTCCGACAGGGGGCGGGTAATGAGCAGTTCTTC. Its translation is CASSFRQGAGNEQFF.